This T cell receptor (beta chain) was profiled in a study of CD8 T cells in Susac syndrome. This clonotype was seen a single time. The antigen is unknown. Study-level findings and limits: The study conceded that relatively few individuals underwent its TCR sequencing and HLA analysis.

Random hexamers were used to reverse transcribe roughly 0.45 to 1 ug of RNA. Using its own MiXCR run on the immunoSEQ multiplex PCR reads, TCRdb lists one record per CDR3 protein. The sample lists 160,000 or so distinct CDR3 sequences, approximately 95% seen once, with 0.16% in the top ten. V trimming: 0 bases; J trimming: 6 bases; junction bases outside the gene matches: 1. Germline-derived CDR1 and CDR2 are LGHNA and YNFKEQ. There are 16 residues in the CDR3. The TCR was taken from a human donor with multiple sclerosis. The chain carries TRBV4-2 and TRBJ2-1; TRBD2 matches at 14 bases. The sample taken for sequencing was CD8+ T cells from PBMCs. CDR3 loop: CASSQDGTSGGNEQFF. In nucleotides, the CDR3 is TGTGCCAGCAGCCAAGACGGGACTAGCGGGGGCAATGAGCAGTTCTTC.